The sequence of this TCR beta chain was determined in a study of response to subunit inactivated influenza vaccine. Each CDR3 protein is one row after TCRdb ran MiXCR on the RT-PCR reads. The top ten hold 10% of the sample, which has 700,000 to 900,000 distinct CDR3 sequences, around 20% seen once. Study-wide results and limits: Each seasonal influenza vaccination, the authors suggested, recruits few new T cells.

As concerns this clonotype: Its specificity is not known.

Germline V gives CDR1 SGHRS, CDR2 YFSETQ. Deletions cut 0 bases from V and 5 bases from J, with 14 bases between. The CDR3 is made up of 15 amino acids. This receptor was identified in a man over 45 who received an inactivated influenza vaccine. The rearrangement joins TRBV5-1 to TRBJ2-5; D may match TRBD1 or TRBD2 (5 bases each). The sample consisted of PBMCs from blood, taken more than 4 days after vaccination. CDR3 residues: CASSLAQGVVETQYF. For the CDR3, the DNA is TGCGCCAGCAGCTTGGCCCAGGGAGTCGTGGAGACCCAGTACTTC.